This is a list of T cell receptor beta chains from one sample in a study of post-analysis software for immune sequencing data. Each CDR3 protein is one row after TCRdb ran MiXCR on the PCR reads. This sample has around 500,000 distinct CDR3 sequences; about a third occur once, and the top ten carry 6%. The specimen was blood. The receptor source for this set is a girl aged 2-17 years with multiple sclerosis. The CDR3 runs from the conserved cysteine through the conserved F or W. Fields, in order: V gene, J gene, clone size, D gene, CDR3 DNA, CDR3 protein. A D gene is named only where the DNA matches it firmly. Clone size is not always given. Where it is, it says once, few, many or a class for expanded clones.

V gene: TRBV5-1
J gene: TRBJ2-6
clone size: .
D gene: .
CDR3 DNA: TGCGCCAGCACCCCGAATCCGGGTTCTGGGGCCAACGTCCTGACTTTC
CDR3 protein: CASTPNPGSGANVLTF

V gene: TRBV27
J gene: TRBJ2-3
clone size: few
D gene: TRBD1
CDR3 DNA: TGTGCCAGTAGTTTGAGGACAGGGGACCCTCATCCCACAGATACGCAGTATTTT
CDR3 protein: CASSLRTGDPHPTDTQYF

V gene: TRBV14
J gene: TRBJ2-7
clone size: few
D gene: TRBD1
CDR3 DNA: TGTGCCAGCAGCCAATTTCTCCGGGACAGGGAAGTGGGTGAGCAGTACTTC
CDR3 protein: CASSQFLRDREVGEQYF

V gene: TRBV5-1
J gene: TRBJ2-1
clone size: .
D gene: TRBD2
CDR3 DNA: TGCGCCAGCAGCTTGACTAGCGGGCCCTTCGCCTACAATGAGCAGTTCTTC
CDR3 protein: CASSLTSGPFAYNEQFF

V gene: TRBV19
J gene: TRBJ2-5
clone size: few
D gene: .
CDR3 DNA: TGTGCCAGTAGTATAGATTCGGCGGGGCAAGAGACCCAGTACTTC
CDR3 protein: CASSIDSAGQETQYF

V gene: TRBV6-2/TRBV6-3
J gene: TRBJ1-2
clone size: .
D gene: TRBD1
CDR3 DNA: TGTGCCAGCAGTTACACGAGGACAGGGTCTGGCTACACCTTC
CDR3 protein: CASSYTRTGSGYTF

V gene: TRBV4-2
J gene: TRBJ2-5
clone size: .
D gene: .
CDR3 DNA: TGTGCCGGCAGCCTGCGTGAGGCAGGGGAAGAGACCCAGTACTTC
CDR3 protein: CAGSLREAGEETQYF

V gene: TRBV3-1
J gene: TRBJ2-3
clone size: once
D gene: TRBD1
CDR3 DNA: TGTGCCAGCAGACAGGGGAGCACAGATACGCAGTATTTT
CDR3 protein: CASRQGSTDTQYF

V gene: TRBV2
J gene: TRBJ1-1
clone size: .
D gene: TRBD1
CDR3 DNA: TGTGCCAGCAGTTCCGGGACAGTCGACACTGAAGCTTTCTTT
CDR3 protein: CASSSGTVDTEAFF

V gene: TRBV7-8
J gene: TRBJ2-6
clone size: .
D gene: .
CDR3 DNA: TGTGCCAGCAGCCAACGGACACTCTCTGGGGCCAACGTCCTGACTTTC
CDR3 protein: CASSQRTLSGANVLTF

V gene: TRBV3-1
J gene: TRBJ2-5
clone size: few
D gene: .
CDR3 DNA: TGTGCCAGCAGCCTCCCGGTCGGGCCCATGGAGACCCAGTACTTC
CDR3 protein: CASSLPVGPMETQYF

V gene: TRBV20-1
J gene: TRBJ2-5
clone size: once
D gene: .
CDR3 DNA: TGCAGTGCTAGAGCAGGGGTAGAGACCCAGTACTTC
CDR3 protein: CSARAGVETQYF

V gene: TRBV6-5
J gene: TRBJ1-1
clone size: .
D gene: TRBD1
CDR3 DNA: TGTGCCAGCAGCGACGACAGGGCATCGGCAGCTTTCTTT
CDR3 protein: CASSDDRASAAFF

V gene: TRBV6-6
J gene: TRBJ2-7
clone size: few
D gene: .
CDR3 DNA: TGTGCCAGCAGTCTCGTCCCCGGGTGGGAGCAGTACTTC
CDR3 protein: CASSLVPGWEQYF

V gene: TRBV7-8
J gene: TRBJ2-7
clone size: .
D gene: .
CDR3 DNA: TGTGCCAGCAGCCCTAGCATGGGGGAGCAGTACTTC
CDR3 protein: CASSPSMGEQYF

V gene: TRBV20-1
J gene: TRBJ1-2
clone size: few
D gene: .
CDR3 DNA: TGCAGTGCTAGAGTAAGGACGGACTATGGCTACACCTTC
CDR3 protein: CSARVRTDYGYTF

V gene: TRBV29-1
J gene: TRBJ1-6
clone size: few
D gene: .
CDR3 DNA: TGCAGCGGCAAACAGACAGAAATTAGCTCCTATAATTCACCCCTCCACTTT
CDR3 protein: CSGKQTEISSYNSPLHF

V gene: TRBV18
J gene: TRBJ2-1
clone size: few
D gene: .
CDR3 DNA: TGTGCCAGCTCACCTCCCAGCAGCGGGTTCAATGAGCAGTTCTTC
CDR3 protein: CASSPPSSGFNEQFF

V gene: TRBV7-2
J gene: TRBJ2-5
clone size: many
D gene: .
CDR3 DNA: TGTGCCAGCAGCTCGGGGTCGAATCCGGAGACCCAGTACTTC
CDR3 protein: CASSSGSNPETQYF

V gene: TRBV7-9
J gene: TRBJ2-4
clone size: few
D gene: .
CDR3 DNA: TGTGCCAGCGAACCATCACTAATAGATGACATTCAGTACTTC
CDR3 protein: CASEPSLIDDIQYF

V gene: TRBV12-3/TRBV12-4
J gene: TRBJ1-5
clone size: .
D gene: TRBD1
CDR3 DNA: TGTGCCAGCAGTTCTTTAAGGGGGCATCAGCCCCAGCATTTT
CDR3 protein: CASSSLRGHQPQHF

V gene: TRBV28
J gene: TRBJ1-6
clone size: .
D gene: .
CDR3 DNA: TGTGCCAGCAGTTCCCCGCAACGGCCCCTCCACTTT
CDR3 protein: CASSSPQRPLHF

V gene: TRBV6-6
J gene: TRBJ2-7
clone size: .
D gene: .
CDR3 DNA: TGTGCCAGCAGTGCCCCGAGACTCGACTCCTACGAGCAGTACTTC
CDR3 protein: CASSAPRLDSYEQYF

V gene: TRBV20-1
J gene: TRBJ1-5
clone size: .
D gene: .
CDR3 DNA: TGCAGTGCTAGACTCCCAGGGAGTCAGCCCCAGCATTTT
CDR3 protein: CSARLPGSQPQHF

V gene: TRBV20-1
J gene: TRBJ2-3
clone size: .
D gene: TRBD2
CDR3 DNA: TGCAGTGCTAGTAGTGGCGGGGGGGCACCCGTCGCTAGCACAGATACGCAGTATTTT
CDR3 protein: CSASSGGGAPVASTDTQYF

V gene: TRBV4-1
J gene: TRBJ2-7
clone size: .
D gene: TRBD1
CDR3 DNA: TGCGCCAGCAGCCACGACGGACAGGGGCAGTACTTC
CDR3 protein: CASSHDGQGQYF

V gene: TRBV5-1
J gene: TRBJ2-1
clone size: few
D gene: .
CDR3 DNA: TGCGCCAGCAGCTCGGCCGTAAGGAGTGAGCAGTTCTTC
CDR3 protein: CASSSAVRSEQFF

V gene: TRBV3-1
J gene: TRBJ2-3
clone size: .
D gene: TRBD2
CDR3 DNA: TGTGCCAGCAGCCAAGCTAGCGGGGGGGTATACACAGATACGCAGTATTTT
CDR3 protein: CASSQASGGVYTDTQYF

V gene: TRBV5-1
J gene: TRBJ2-7
clone size: once
D gene: .
CDR3 DNA: TGCGCCTCCAGCTTCGGGCAAACGTACAATGAGCAGTACTTC
CDR3 protein: CASSFGQTYNEQYF

V gene: TRBV5-1
J gene: TRBJ2-3
clone size: .
D gene: TRBD1
CDR3 DNA: TGCGCCAGCAGGGACAGGGGACGATTGGCAGATACGCAGTATTTT
CDR3 protein: CASRDRGRLADTQYF

V gene: TRBV5-1
J gene: TRBJ2-5
clone size: few
D gene: TRBD1
CDR3 DNA: TGCGCCAGCAGCTTCGGGGACAGGGATATCGAGACCCAGTACTTC
CDR3 protein: CASSFGDRDIETQYF

V gene: TRBV24-1
J gene: TRBJ2-1
clone size: .
D gene: .
CDR3 DNA: TGTGCCACCGCCGTCGGTGCGGGAAAAAATGAGCAGTTCTTC
CDR3 protein: CATAVGAGKNEQFF

V gene: TRBV6-6
J gene: TRBJ2-1
clone size: .
D gene: .
CDR3 DNA: TGTGCCAGCAGCAGGAGGGGGCTAGCTCTTTCCTACAATGAGCAGTTCTTC
CDR3 protein: CASSRRGLALSYNEQFF

V gene: TRBV29-1
J gene: TRBJ2-5
clone size: .
D gene: .
CDR3 DNA: TGCAGCGTTGAAGATAGGAGGGGGCGAGAGACCCAGTACTTC
CDR3 protein: CSVEDRRGRETQYF

V gene: TRBV20-1
J gene: TRBJ2-3
clone size: .
D gene: .
CDR3 DNA: TGCAGTGCTAGAGATCGTATAAAAAATACGCAGTATTTT
CDR3 protein: CSARDRIKNTQYF

V gene: TRBV7-9
J gene: TRBJ2-3
clone size: few
D gene: .
CDR3 DNA: TGTGCCAGCAGCTTAGAACCGGGACGATCGACCGCAGATACGCAGTATTTT
CDR3 protein: CASSLEPGRSTADTQYF

V gene: TRBV29-1
J gene: TRBJ2-1
clone size: .
D gene: TRBD2
CDR3 DNA: TGCAGCGTTGAAACTAGCGGGGGTCGGAATGAGCAGTTCTTC
CDR3 protein: CSVETSGGRNEQFF

V gene: TRBV5-1
J gene: TRBJ2-3
clone size: .
D gene: .
CDR3 DNA: TGCGCCAGCAGCTTGGAGTACCCGAGGACAGATACGCAGTATTTT
CDR3 protein: CASSLEYPRTDTQYF

V gene: TRBV7-3
J gene: TRBJ1-5
clone size: .
D gene: .
CDR3 DNA: TGTGCCAGCAACCCCGACAGGAATCAGCCCCAGCATTTT
CDR3 protein: CASNPDRNQPQHF

V gene: TRBV7-8
J gene: TRBJ2-1
clone size: few
D gene: .
CDR3 DNA: TGTGCCAGCAGCCGCGGCCGGGTCCAGCCCAGTGAGCAGTTCTTC
CDR3 protein: CASSRGRVQPSEQFF

V gene: TRBV29-1
J gene: TRBJ1-4
clone size: few
D gene: .
CDR3 DNA: TGCAGCGTTGGTGGTGCAACTAATGAAAAACTGTTTTTT
CDR3 protein: CSVGGATNEKLFF

V gene: TRBV29-1
J gene: TRBJ1-2
clone size: few
D gene: TRBD1
CDR3 DNA: TGCAGCGTTGAGATCAGACAGGGGGCGATTAGTGGAGGCTACACCTTC
CDR3 protein: CSVEIRQGAISGGYTF

V gene: TRBV24-1
J gene: TRBJ2-7
clone size: few
D gene: TRBD1
CDR3 DNA: TGTGCCACCAGCCTCGCCGGGACAGGGGTGGGGGAGCAGTACTTC
CDR3 protein: CATSLAGTGVGEQYF

V gene: TRBV9
J gene: TRBJ2-3
clone size: many
D gene: .
CDR3 DNA: TGTGCCAGCAGCGTTGTGGGAGGCCCGGAGGATACGCAGTATTTT
CDR3 protein: CASSVVGGPEDTQYF